This TCR beta chain derives from a study of T cell responses to AZD1222 COVID-19 vaccine. In regard to this clone: Its antigen is currently unknown.

Germline CDR1 is SGHAT and CDR2 is FQNNGV. Germline trimming cut 5 bases from V and 8 bases from J; bases unmatched to any gene: 5. The CDR3 length is 15 residues. General study findings and limits: The donor cohort was predominantly white British with a female majority, and clonal diversity may have been underestimated. Baseline testing showed seropositivity in only a handful of AZD1222 recipients.

Clones were sequenced by immunoSEQ multiplex PCR, and TCRdb holds only the in-frame ones, with some missing. The sample holds 99,000 or so clones, more than 75% seen once. This TCR came from an adult in good health. This chain joins TRBV11-2 and TRBJ2-1; 14 bases are a match to TRBD2. The specimen comprised peripheral blood, sampled on day 0 of AZD1222 vaccination. The CDR3 nucleotides read TGTGCCAGCAGCGGAAGACTAGCGGGAGGGCATGAGCAGTTCTTC. It translates to CASSGRLAGGHEQFF.